This T cell receptor (beta chain) is drawn from a study of CD8+ T cells in alopecia areata. To note about this clone: Its antigen is as yet unknown.

Broader study findings: Scalp sequencing also captures normal skin's resident alphabeta T cells. Across lesional scalp, and particularly alopecia totalis/universalis, clonality surpassed that of normal scalp.

The CDR3 is made up of 12 amino acids. V was trimmed by 3 bases and J by 5 bases, leaving 5 bases between them. Germline V lookup: CDR1 ENHRY, CDR2 SYGVKD. TCR sequencing used cDNA made by reverse transcription of extracted RNA. Sequencing used immunoSEQ multiplex PCR; TCRdb keeps in-frame clones, though not all of them. The sample has 150,000 to 200,000 clones, about 70% seen once. The clonotype originates from a human donor with alopecia areata. The chain carries TRBV10-3 and TRBJ2-1; D uncertain. Source: CD8+ T cells sorted from blood, taken at week 0. CDR3 nucleotides: TGTGCCATCAGTGACAGCGACAATGAGCAGTTCTTC. It specifies CAISDSDNEQFF.